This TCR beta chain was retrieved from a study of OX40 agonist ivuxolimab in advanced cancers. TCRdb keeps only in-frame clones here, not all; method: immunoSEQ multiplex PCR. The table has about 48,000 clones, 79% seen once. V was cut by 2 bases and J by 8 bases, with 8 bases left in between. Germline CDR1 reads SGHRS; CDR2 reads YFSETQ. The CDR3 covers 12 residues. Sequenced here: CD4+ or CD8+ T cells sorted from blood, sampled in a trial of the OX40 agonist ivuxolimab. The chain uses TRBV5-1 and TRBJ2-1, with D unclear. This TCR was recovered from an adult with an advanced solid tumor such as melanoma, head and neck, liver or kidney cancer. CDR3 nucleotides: TGCGCCAGCAGCTTATCGCTCGATGAGCAGTTCTTC. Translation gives CASSLSLDEQFF.